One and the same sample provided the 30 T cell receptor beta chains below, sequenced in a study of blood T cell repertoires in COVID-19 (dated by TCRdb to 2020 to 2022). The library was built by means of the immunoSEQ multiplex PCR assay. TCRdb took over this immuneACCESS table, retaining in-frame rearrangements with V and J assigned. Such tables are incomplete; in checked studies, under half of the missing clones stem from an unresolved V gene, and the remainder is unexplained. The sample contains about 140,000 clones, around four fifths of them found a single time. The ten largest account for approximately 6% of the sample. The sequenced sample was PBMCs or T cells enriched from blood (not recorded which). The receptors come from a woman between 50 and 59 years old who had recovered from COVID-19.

The CDR3 reads CASTTLEGTGELFF. The CDR3 DNA sequence: TGTGCCAGCACTACCTTGGAGGGAACCGGGGAGCTGTTTTTT. J is TRBJ2-2 and V is TRBV5-5, with D perhaps TRBD2 (6 bases). Trimming cost V 6 bases and J 5 bases, with 14 bases left between them. CDR3 length: 14 residues. CDR1 and CDR2 from the germline V gene are SGHKS and YYEKEE (reference sequence). Combining the CDR3 with reference TRBV5-5 and TRBJ2-2 gives the whole variable domain DAGVTQSPTHLIKTRGQQVTLRCSPISGHKSVSWYQQVLGQGPQFIFQYYEKEERGRGNFPDRFSARQFPNYSSELNVNALLLGDSALYLCASTTLEGTGELFFGEGSRLTVL.

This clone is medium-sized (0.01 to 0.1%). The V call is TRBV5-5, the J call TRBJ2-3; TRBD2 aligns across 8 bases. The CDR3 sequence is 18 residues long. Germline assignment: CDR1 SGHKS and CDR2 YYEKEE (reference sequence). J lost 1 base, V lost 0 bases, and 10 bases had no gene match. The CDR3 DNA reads TGTGCCAGCAGCTTGGGGATATTAGCGGGGAGGGGCACAGATACGCAGTATTTT. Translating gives CASSLGILAGRGTDTQYF. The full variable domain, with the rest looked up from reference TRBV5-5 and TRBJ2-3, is DAGVTQSPTHLIKTRGQQVTLRCSPISGHKSVSWYQQVLGQGPQFIFQYYEKEERGRGNFPDRFSARQFPNYSSELNVNALLLGDSALYLCASSLGILAGRGTDTQYFGPGTRLTVL.

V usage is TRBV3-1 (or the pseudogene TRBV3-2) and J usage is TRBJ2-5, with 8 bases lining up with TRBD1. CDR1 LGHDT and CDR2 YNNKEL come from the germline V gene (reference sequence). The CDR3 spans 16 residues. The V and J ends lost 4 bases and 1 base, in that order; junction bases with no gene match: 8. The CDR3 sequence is CASSLQGAGVQETQYF. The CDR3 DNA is TGTGCCAGCAGCCTGCAGGGGGCCGGAGTCCAAGAGACCCAGTACTTC.

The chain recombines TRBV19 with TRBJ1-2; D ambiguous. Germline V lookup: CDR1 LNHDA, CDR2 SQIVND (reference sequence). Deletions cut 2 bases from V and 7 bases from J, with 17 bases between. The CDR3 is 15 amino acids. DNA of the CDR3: TGTGCCAGTAGTATAACCTCGGGTTATAGAGGTGGCTACACCTTC. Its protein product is CASSITSGYRGGYTF.

The CDR3 DNA sequence: TGTGCCTGGAGGCGCGGGGGTCCCAATGAGCAGTTCTTC. Translation gives CAWRRGGPNEQFF. The V call is TRBV30, the J call TRBJ2-1; TRBD2 matches 7 bases. V shed 3 bases, J shed 6 bases, and the junction held 5 bases outside the gene matches. The germline V gene has CDR1 GTSNPN and CDR2 SVGIG (reference sequence). There are 13 residues in the CDR3.

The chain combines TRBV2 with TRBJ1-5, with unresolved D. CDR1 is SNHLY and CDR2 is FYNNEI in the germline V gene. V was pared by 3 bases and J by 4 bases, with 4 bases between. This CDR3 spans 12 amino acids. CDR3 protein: CASSDSNQPQHF. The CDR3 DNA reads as TGTGCCAGCAGTGACAGTAATCAGCCCCAGCATTTT.

Here the CDR3 reads CASSLAPGTATSGNTIYF. Here the CDR3 DNA reads TGCGCCAGCAGCCTTGCCCCCGGGACAGCTACCTCTGGAAACACCATATATTTT. This sequence joins TRBV5-1 and TRBJ1-3; 7 bases match TRBD1. Germline V gives CDR1 SGHRS, CDR2 YFSETQ. The V and J ends lost 4 bases and 0 bases, in that order; junction bases with no gene match: 13. The length of the CDR3 is 18 residues.

CDR3 DNA: TGTGCCAGCAGCCCCAGTACCTACGAGCAGTACTTC. Its protein is CASSPSTYEQYF. V is TRBV7-2 and J is TRBJ2-7, with D uncertain. In germline, CDR1 is SGHTA, CDR2 FQGNSA. Trimming cost V 5 bases and J 2 bases, with 7 bases left between them. The CDR3 length is 12 residues.

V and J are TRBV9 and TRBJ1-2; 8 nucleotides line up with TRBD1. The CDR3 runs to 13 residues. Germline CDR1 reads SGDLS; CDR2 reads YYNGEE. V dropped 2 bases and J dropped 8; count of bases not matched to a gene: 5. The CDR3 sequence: CASSVGQEGGYTF. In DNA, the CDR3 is TGTGCCAGCAGCGTGGGACAGGAAGGCGGCTACACCTTC.

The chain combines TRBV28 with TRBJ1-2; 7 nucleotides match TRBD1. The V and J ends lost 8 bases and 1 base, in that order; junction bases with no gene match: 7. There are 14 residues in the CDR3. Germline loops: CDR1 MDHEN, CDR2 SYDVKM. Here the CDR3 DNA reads TGTGCCAGCTTTCCGGGACAGAATAACTATGGCTACACCTTC. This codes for CASFPGQNNYGYTF.

CDR3 coding DNA: TGTGCCAGCAGTTTAGAGGTCGGCTTAAGAGGCAATCAGCCCCAGCATTTT. As protein: CASSLEVGLRGNQPQHF. The chain combines TRBV28 with TRBJ1-5; D ambiguous. Between the trimmed V and J ends, which lost 2 bases and 2 bases, there was a span of 16 bases. The CDR3 loop spans 17 amino acids. In germline, CDR1 is MDHEN, CDR2 SYDVKM.

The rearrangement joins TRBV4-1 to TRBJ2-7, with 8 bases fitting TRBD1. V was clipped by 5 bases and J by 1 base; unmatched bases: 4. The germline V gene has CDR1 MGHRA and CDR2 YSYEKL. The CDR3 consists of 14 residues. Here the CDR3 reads CASSTRDRSYEQYF. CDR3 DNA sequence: TGCGCCAGCAGCACCCGGGACAGGTCCTACGAGCAGTACTTC.

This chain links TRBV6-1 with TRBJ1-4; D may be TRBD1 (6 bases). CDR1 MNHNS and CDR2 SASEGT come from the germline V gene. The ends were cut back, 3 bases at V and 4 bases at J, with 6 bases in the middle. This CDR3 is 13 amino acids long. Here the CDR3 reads CASSDRGNEKLFF. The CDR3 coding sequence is TGTGCCAGCAGTGACAGGGGTAATGAAAAACTGTTTTTT.

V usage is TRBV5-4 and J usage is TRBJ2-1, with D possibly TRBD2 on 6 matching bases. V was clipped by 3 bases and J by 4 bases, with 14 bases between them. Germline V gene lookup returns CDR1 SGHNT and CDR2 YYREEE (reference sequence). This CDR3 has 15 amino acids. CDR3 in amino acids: CASSWEAYGYNEQFF. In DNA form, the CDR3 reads TGTGCCAGCAGCTGGGAGGCATACGGGTACAATGAGCAGTTCTTC.

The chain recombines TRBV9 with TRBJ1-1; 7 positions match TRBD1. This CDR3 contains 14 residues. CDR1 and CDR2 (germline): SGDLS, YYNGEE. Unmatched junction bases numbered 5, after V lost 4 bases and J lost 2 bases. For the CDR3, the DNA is TGTGCCAGCAGCCCCGGACAGGTAAACACTGAAGCTTTCTTT. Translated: CASSPGQVNTEAFF.

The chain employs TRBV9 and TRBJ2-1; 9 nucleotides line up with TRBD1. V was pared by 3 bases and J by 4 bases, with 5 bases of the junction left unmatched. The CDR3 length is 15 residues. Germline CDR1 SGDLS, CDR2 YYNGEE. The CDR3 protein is CASSGGTGTYNEQFF. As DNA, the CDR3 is TGTGCCAGCAGCGGTGGGACAGGGACTTACAATGAGCAGTTCTTC.

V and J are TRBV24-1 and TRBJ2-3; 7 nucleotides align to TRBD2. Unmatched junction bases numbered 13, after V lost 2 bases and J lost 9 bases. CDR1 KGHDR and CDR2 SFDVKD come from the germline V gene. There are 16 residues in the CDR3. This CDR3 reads CATSDWQGGALATQYF. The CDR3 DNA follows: TGTGCCACCAGTGATTGGCAGGGAGGGGCTCTCGCGACGCAGTATTTT.

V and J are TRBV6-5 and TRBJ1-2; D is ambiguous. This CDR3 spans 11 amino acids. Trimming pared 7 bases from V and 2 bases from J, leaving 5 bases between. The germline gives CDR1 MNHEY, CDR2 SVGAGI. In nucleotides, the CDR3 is TGTGCCAGCACACAGAACTATGGCTACACCTTC. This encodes CASTQNYGYTF.

The CDR3 nucleotides read TGTGCCAGCAGCTTGGAGCAGGGCTTCTATGGCTACACCTTC. It specifies CASSLEQGFYGYTF. This chain links TRBV5-6 with TRBJ1-2; D might be TRBD1 (5 bases). CDR1 is SGHDT, CDR2 YYEEEE, per germline. V was trimmed by 0 bases and J by 4 bases, leaving 10 bases between them. The CDR3 consists of 14 residues. The complete variable domain, with remaining parts taken from reference TRBV5-6 and TRBJ1-2, reads DAGVTQSPTHLIKTRGQQVTLRCSPKSGHDTVSWYQQALGQGPQFIFQYYEEEERQRGNFPDRFSGHQFPNYSSELNVNALLLGDSALYLCASSLEQGFYGYTFGSGTRLTVV.

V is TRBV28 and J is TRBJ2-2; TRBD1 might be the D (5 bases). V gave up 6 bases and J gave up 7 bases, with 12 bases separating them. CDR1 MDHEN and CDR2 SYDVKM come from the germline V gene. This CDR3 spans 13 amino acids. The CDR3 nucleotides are TGTGCCAGCAGGCTCAGGGCCGGCGGGGAGCTGTTTTTT. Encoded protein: CASRLRAGGELFF.

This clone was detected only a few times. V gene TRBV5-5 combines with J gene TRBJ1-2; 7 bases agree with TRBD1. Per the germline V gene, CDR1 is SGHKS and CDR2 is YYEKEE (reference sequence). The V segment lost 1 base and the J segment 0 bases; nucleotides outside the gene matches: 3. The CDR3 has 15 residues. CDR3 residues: CASSLWDSSNYGYTF. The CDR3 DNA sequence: TGTGCCAGCAGCTTGTGGGACAGCTCTAACTATGGCTACACCTTC.

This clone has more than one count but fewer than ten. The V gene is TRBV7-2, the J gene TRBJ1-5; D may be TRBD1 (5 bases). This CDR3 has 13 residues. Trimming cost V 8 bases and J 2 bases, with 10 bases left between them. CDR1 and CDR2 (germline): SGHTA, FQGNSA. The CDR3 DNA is TGTGCCAGCTCGACACAGGGCAATCAGCCCCAGCATTTT. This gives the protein CASSTQGNQPQHF.

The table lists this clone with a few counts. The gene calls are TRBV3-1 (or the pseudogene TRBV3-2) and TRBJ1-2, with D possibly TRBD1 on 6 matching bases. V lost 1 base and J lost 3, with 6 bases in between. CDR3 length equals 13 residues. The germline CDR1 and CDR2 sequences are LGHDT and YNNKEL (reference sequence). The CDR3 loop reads CASSQGTDYGYTF. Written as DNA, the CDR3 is TGTGCCAGCAGCCAAGGGACAGACTATGGCTACACCTTC.

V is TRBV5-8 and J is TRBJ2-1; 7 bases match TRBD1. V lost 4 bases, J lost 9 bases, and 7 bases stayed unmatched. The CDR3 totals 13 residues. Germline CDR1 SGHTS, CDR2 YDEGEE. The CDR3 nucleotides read TGTGCCAGCAGCAAGCCCGACAGGGTTGAGCAGTTCTTC. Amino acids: CASSKPDRVEQFF. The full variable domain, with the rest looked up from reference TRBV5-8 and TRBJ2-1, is EAGVTQSPTHLIKTRGQQATLRCSPISGHTSVYWYQQALGLGLQFLLWYDEGEERNRGNFPPRFSGRQFPNYSSELNVNALELEDSALYLCASSKPDRVEQFFGPGTRLTVL.

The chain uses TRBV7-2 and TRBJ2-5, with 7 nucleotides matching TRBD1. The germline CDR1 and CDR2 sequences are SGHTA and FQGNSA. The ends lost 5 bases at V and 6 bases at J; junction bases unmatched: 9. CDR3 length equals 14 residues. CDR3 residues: CASSPGTATQTQYF. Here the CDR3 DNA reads TGTGCCAGCAGCCCCGGGACAGCAACTCAGACCCAGTACTTC.

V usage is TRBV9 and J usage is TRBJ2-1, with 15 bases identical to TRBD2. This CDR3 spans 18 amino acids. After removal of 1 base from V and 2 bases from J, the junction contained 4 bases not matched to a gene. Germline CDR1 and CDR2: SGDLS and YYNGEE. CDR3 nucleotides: TGTGCCAGCAGCGTAAGGACTAGCGGGGGGGCTGCCTACAATGAGCAGTTCTTC. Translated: CASSVRTSGGAAYNEQFF. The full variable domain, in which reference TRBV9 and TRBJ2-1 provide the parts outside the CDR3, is DSGVTQTPKHLITATGQRVTLRCSPRSGDLSVYWYQQSLDQGLQFLIQYYNGEERAKGNILERFSAQQFPDLHSELNLSSLELGDSALYFCASSVRTSGGAAYNEQFFGPGTRLTVL.

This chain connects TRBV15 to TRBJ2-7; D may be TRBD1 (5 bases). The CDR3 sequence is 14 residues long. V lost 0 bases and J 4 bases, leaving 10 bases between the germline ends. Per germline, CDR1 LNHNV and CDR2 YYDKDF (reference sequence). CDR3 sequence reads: CATSRDRQLYEQYF. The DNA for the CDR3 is TGTGCCACCAGCAGAGATCGACAGCTATACGAGCAGTACTTC.

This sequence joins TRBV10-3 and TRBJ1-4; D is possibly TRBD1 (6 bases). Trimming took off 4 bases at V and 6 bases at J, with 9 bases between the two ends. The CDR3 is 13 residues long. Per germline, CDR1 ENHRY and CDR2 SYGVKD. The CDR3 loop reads CAISGTEDEKLFF. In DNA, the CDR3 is TGTGCCATCAGTGGGACAGAGGATGAAAAACTGTTTTTT.

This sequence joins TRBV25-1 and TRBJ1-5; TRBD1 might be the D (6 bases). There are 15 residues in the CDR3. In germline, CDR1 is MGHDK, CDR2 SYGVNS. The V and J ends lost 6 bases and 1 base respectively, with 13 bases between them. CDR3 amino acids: CASRNRQESNQPQHF. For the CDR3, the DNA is TGTGCCAGCAGAAACCGACAGGAGAGCAATCAGCCCCAGCATTTT.

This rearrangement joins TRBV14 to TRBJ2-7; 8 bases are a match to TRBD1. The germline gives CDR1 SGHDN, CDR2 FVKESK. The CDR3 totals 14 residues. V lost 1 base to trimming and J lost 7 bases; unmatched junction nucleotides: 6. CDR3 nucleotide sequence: TGTGCCAGCAGCCAAGTGGCAGGGGGCGGTGAGCAGTACTTC. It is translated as CASSQVAGGGEQYF.